One and the same sample provided the 14 T cell receptor beta chains below, sequenced in a study of T-cell reconstitution after alpha-beta-depleted transplantation in children. The TCRbeta library incorporated unique molecular identifiers. Using its own MiXCR run on the PCR reads, TCRdb lists one record per CDR3 protein. This table holds around 450,000 distinct CDR3 sequences, 10% to 13% found once. The source material was PBMCs, sampled before TCRalphabeta/CD19-depleted stem cell transplant. The source of these receptors is a child younger than 10 with inherited bone marrow failure, due to receive a stem cell transplant.

At least ten counts were recorded for this clonotype. The chain employs TRBV28 and TRBJ2-1; TRBD2 might be the D (5 bases). CDR1 is MDHEN and CDR2 is SYDVKM in the germline V gene. The CDR3 is 13 residues long. Trimming stripped 3 bases from V and 6 bases from J, with 9 bases between. CDR3 region: CASSFQRVNEQFF. The DNA of the CDR3 is TGTGCCAGCAGTTTTCAGAGGGTCAATGAGCAGTTCTTC.

This clonotype was seen at least ten times. This chain joins TRBV27 and TRBJ1-2; D is uncertain. Germline V CDR1 and CDR2: MNHEY, SMNVEV (reference sequence). Trimming shortened V by 6 bases and J by 1 base, and 9 bases separated the two germline ends. The CDR3 spans 13 residues. CDR3 DNA: TGTGCCAGCAGCGGACCGCTTAACTATGGCTACACCTTC. This sequence encodes CASSGPLNYGYTF.

This clonotype has more than one count but fewer than ten. The J gene is TRBJ1-2, the V gene TRBV4-3; D remains ambiguous. V lost 1 base to trimming and J lost 5 bases, with 14 bases between them. Per the germline V gene, CDR1 is LGHNA and CDR2 is YSLEER. This CDR3 contains 15 residues. The CDR3 sequence: CASSQGPGPVYGYTF. The CDR3 nucleotides read TGCGCCAGCAGCCAAGGACCAGGACCAGTTTATGGCTACACCTTC.

This clonotype came up many times. The V call is TRBV7-2, the J call TRBJ1-2; possibly TRBD1 for D (5 bases). Trimming took off 4 bases at V and 4 bases at J, with 16 bases between the two ends. This CDR3 spans 15 amino acids. CDR1 is SGHTA and CDR2 is FQGNSA in the germline V gene. Written as DNA, the CDR3 is TGTGCCAGCAGCTCAGGACACGGGGCGATCTATGGCTACACCTTC. Encoded protein: CASSSGHGAIYGYTF.

This clonotype has a count of ten or more. The V and J genes are TRBV6-5 and TRBJ2-7; D may be TRBD2 (6 bases). Germline loops: CDR1 MNHEY, CDR2 SVGAGI. V lost 6 bases and J 3 bases, leaving 15 bases between the germline ends. The CDR3 is made up of 14 amino acids. The CDR3 protein is CASSPSGSVYEQYF. The CDR3 DNA is TGTGCCAGCAGCCCGTCCGGGAGCGTCTACGAGCAGTACTTC.

The CDR3 sequence: CASSPWASTNEKLFF. CDR3 DNA sequence: TGTGCCAGCTCACCCTGGGCCTCAACTAATGAAAAACTGTTTTTT. This rearrangement joins TRBV18 to TRBJ1-4; D remains unclear. The CDR3 length is 15 residues. In germline, CDR1 is KGHSH, CDR2 LQKENI. The germline V and J ends were trimmed by 3 bases and 0 bases, with 8 bases remaining between them.

Ten or more counts support this clonotype. V usage is TRBV28 and J usage is TRBJ2-2, with D possibly being TRBD2 (6 bases). There are 13 residues in the CDR3. From germline, CDR1 is MDHEN and CDR2 SYDVKM. Trimming shortened V by 5 bases and J by 6 bases, and 10 bases separated the two germline ends. As DNA, the CDR3 is TGTGCCAGCAGTCTGACTAGTTCCGGGGAGCTGTTTTTT. Translating gives CASSLTSSGELFF.

This clonotype was seen many times. V is TRBV5-6 and J is TRBJ2-5, with unresolved D. There are 13 residues in the CDR3. V lost 2 bases and J lost 2, with 7 bases in between. Germline assignment: CDR1 SGHDT and CDR2 YYEEEE. The CDR3 protein is CASSLYTQETQYF. The CDR3 bases are TGTGCCAGCAGCTTATACACGCAAGAGACCCAGTACTTC.

This clonotype turned up a few times. This rearrangement joins TRBV13 to TRBJ2-1, with 7 bases lining up with TRBD1. Losses at the gene ends were 5 bases for V and 0 bases for J; bases not matched to a gene: 10. The CDR3 totals 17 residues. In germline, CDR1 is PRHDT, CDR2 FYEKMQ (reference sequence). DNA of the CDR3: TGTGCCAGCAGCCCAAACCCGACAGGGAGCTCCTACAATGAGCAGTTCTTC. This encodes CASSPNPTGSSYNEQFF.

At least ten counts were recorded for this clonotype. The chain couples TRBV7-2 to TRBJ2-5; 8 bases align to TRBD2. In germline, CDR1 is SGHTA, CDR2 FQGNSA. The CDR3 length is 16 residues. J was trimmed by 2 bases and V by 3 bases; bases with no gene match: 8. The CDR3 loop is CASSLAGTSNQETQYF. Here the CDR3 DNA reads TGTGCCAGCAGCTTGGCCGGGACTAGTAATCAAGAGACCCAGTACTTC.

This rearrangement joins TRBV30 to TRBJ2-1, with 9 bases lining up with TRBD2. The CDR3 sequence is 14 residues long. The trim removed 0 bases at V and 8 bases at J, leaving 5 bases unmatched. Germline assignment: CDR1 GTSNPN and CDR2 SVGIG (reference sequence). In nucleotides, the CDR3 is TGTGCCTGGAGTGTGCTAGCGGGAAGGGATGAGCAGTTCTTC. Translation: CAWSVLAGRDEQFF.

The sample holds many counts of this clonotype. V and J are TRBV4-3 and TRBJ1-1, with D hard to call. CDR3 length: 14 amino acids. The V gene's germline CDR1 is LGHNA and CDR2 YSLEER. Between the trimmed V and J ends, which lost 4 bases and 8 bases, there was a span of 17 bases. The CDR3 spells CASSLRVPGGEAFF. The CDR3 bases are TGCGCCAGCAGCCTCAGAGTTCCGGGAGGGGAAGCTTTCTTT.

This clonotype was seen only a few times. This chain connects TRBV7-9 to TRBJ1-1, with 10 bases aligning to TRBD1. There are 14 residues in the CDR3. Looked up from germline, CDR1 is SEHNR and CDR2 is FQNEAQ (reference sequence). Unmatched junction bases numbered 8, after V lost 8 bases and J lost 5 bases. CDR3 coding DNA: TGTGCCAGCGGGACAGGGGAGGGGTTGACTGAAGCTTTCTTT. It is translated as CASGTGEGLTEAFF.

This clonotype was seen ten or more times. The chain carries TRBV5-5 and TRBJ2-2, with D perhaps TRBD1 (6 bases). V shed 4 bases and J shed 1 base, with 14 bases lying between them. Germline V gene data show CDR1 as SGHKS and CDR2 as YYEKEE (reference sequence). CDR3 length equals 16 residues. CDR3 sequence (DNA): TGTGCCAGCAGCCTTGTCGCCAGGGGGAACACCGGGGAGCTGTTTTTT. It encodes CASSLVARGNTGELFF.